This is a list of T cell receptor beta chains from one sample in a study of Ad26.COV2.S vaccination and SARS-CoV-2 variants. Sequencing was performed with immunoSEQ multiplex PCR; in TCRdb, only in-frame clones are kept and a portion is missing. The data contain fewer than 500,000 clones, around 90% of them singletons. Sequencing used peripheral blood, obtained in a trial of Ad26.COV2.S vaccine versus placebo. These TCRs come from a person aged 18-65 years who received the Ad26.COV2.S COVID-19 vaccine or a placebo. The CDR3 runs from the conserved cysteine through the conserved F or W. The D gene is left open where the match is weak. Size is omitted from some rows. Given values are once, few, many or a class for expanded clones.

17,TRBJ2-1,TRBV7-2,.,TRBD2,TGTGCCAGCAGCTTCCAGAGCGGGGGCGGGGCCTACAATGAGCAGTTCTTC,CASSFQSGGGAYNEQFF
13,TRBJ1-4,TRBV18,.,.,TGTGCCAGCTCACTCGCCGGGGATGAAAAACTGTTTTTT,CASSLAGDEKLFF
16,TRBJ2-7,TRBV10-3,.,TRBD1,TGTGCCATCAGTGAGTCGGAGGCCAGGGGGATGGGGGAGCAGTACTTC,CAISESEARGMGEQYF
15,TRBJ2-5,TRBV7-6,.,TRBD2,TGTGCCAGCAGCTTAGACGCTAGCGGGAGAGAGACCCAGTACTTC,CASSLDASGRETQYF
11,TRBJ2-3,TRBV14,.,.,TGTGCCAGCAGCCACAGAGATACGCAGTATTTT,CASSHRDTQYF
11,TRBJ1-1,TRBV28,.,.,TGTGCCAGCAGTGGGATTAGTGAAGCTTTCTTT,CASSGISEAFF
14,TRBJ2-5,TRBV6-5,.,.,TGTGCCAGCAGTTACTCGATCCTCTCGGAGACCCAGTACTTC,CASSYSILSETQYF
14,TRBJ2-7,TRBV9,.,.,TGTGCCAGCAGCGTGACGGGTAACTCCTACGAGCAGTACTTC,CASSVTGNSYEQYF
19,TRBJ1-1,TRBV4-3,.,.,TGCGCCAGCAGCCACCCTCAGAACCCTCCTACGGGACCTTGTTGTGAAGCTTTCTTT,CASSHPQNPPTGPCCEAFF
14,TRBJ2-5,TRBV7-2,.,TRBD2,TGTGCCAGCAGCTTCCGGGGGGGACAAGAGACCCAGTACTTC,CASSFRGGQETQYF
16,TRBJ2-1,TRBV5-4,.,TRBD1,TGTGCCAGCAGCTTGGGGCAGGGGACAGGGTCCCATGAGCAGTTCTTC,CASSLGQGTGSHEQFF
18,TRBJ2-1,TRBV19,.,TRBD2,TGTGCCAGTATGGCTGGACTAGCGGGAGGCGACCCCTACAATGAGCAGTTCTTC,CASMAGLAGGDPYNEQFF
14,TRBJ1-5,TRBV30,.,.,TGTGCCTGGAGTGTAGGCACGGTTTTTCAGCCCCAGCATTTT,CAWSVGTVFQPQHF
13,TRBJ2-7,TRBV7-2,few,TRBD2,TGTGCCAGCAGCCTCGGGACTAGCCCCGAGCAGTACTTC,CASSLGTSPEQYF
15,TRBJ2-1,TRBV27,.,TRBD2,TGTGCCAGCAGTTCTAGACTAGCAGCACGGGATGAGCAGTTCTTC,CASSSRLAARDEQFF
15,TRBJ1-3,TRBV19,.,.,TGTGCCAGTAGTACCGACGTAAGCTCTGGAAACACCATATATTTT,CASSTDVSSGNTIYF
15,TRBJ2-7,TRBV7-2,.,.,TGTGCCAGCAGCTCCTTCCGGATGGGTACGTACGAGCAGTACTTC,CASSSFRMGTYEQYF
14,TRBJ2-7,TRBV30,.,.,TGTGCCTGGAGTTTCCAGGGACCAGCCTACGAGCAGTACTTC,CAWSFQGPAYEQYF
18,TRBJ2-1,TRBV19,.,TRBD2,TGTGCCACGAAGGCCGGGACTAGCGGGGGAAGCTCCTACAATGAGCAGTTCTTC,CATKAGTSGGSSYNEQFF
14,TRBJ1-5,TRBV6-5,.,.,TGTGCCAGCAGTTACGGGGCGGGGGATCAGCCCCAGCATTTT,CASSYGAGDQPQHF
14,TRBJ2-4,TRBV25-1,once,.,TGTGCCAGCAGTGAAGAGGGAACCAAAAACATTCAGTACTTC,CASSEEGTKNIQYF
14,TRBJ1-6,TRBV5-4,few,TRBD1,TGTGCCAGCAGCTTGGACAGGGGTAATTCACCCCTCCACTTT,CASSLDRGNSPLHF
16,TRBJ1-4,TRBV4-3,once,.,TGCGCCAGCAGCCAAGAGGCGGCAGGGCCGAATGAAAAACTGTTTTTT,CASSQEAAGPNEKLFF
18,TRBJ2-7,TRBV7-2,few,.,TGTGCCAGCAGCTCGACTAGTGGCTTGTTGGGAACGTCCTACGAGCAGTACTTC,CASSSTSGLLGTSYEQYF
13,TRBJ2-4,TRBV2,.,.,TGTGCCTCTTTTGTCGAAGCCAAAAACATTCAGTACTTC,CASFVEAKNIQYF
17,TRBJ2-6,TRBV19,.,TRBD1,TGTGCCAGTAGCGACAGGGCAAGTGGCTCTGGGGCCAACGTCCTGACTTTC,CASSDRASGSGANVLTF
13,TRBJ2-7,TRBV7-8,.,.,TGTGCCAGCAGCTTAGGGGCCAACTACGAGCAGTACTTC,CASSLGANYEQYF
16,TRBJ2-2,TRBV19,.,.,TGTGCCAGCCACCCCGTAAGGACAGCCTACACCGGGGAGCTGTTTTTT,CASHPVRTAYTGELFF
14,TRBJ1-1,TRBV10-1,.,TRBD1,TGCGCCAGCAGTGAGTCAATGGACGGACAGGCGGCTTTCTTT,CASSESMDGQAAFF
14,TRBJ2-7,TRBV2,few,TRBD1,TGTGCCAGCAGTTTGGGACAGGGACGAGGTGAGCAGTACTTC,CASSLGQGRGEQYF
18,TRBJ2-5,TRBV6-6,.,.,TGTGCCAGCAGTCAATTACCCCTAGGTGACAGAGCCAAAGAGACCCAGTACTTC,CASSQLPLGDRAKETQYF
14,TRBJ1-5,TRBV4-1,.,.,TGCGCCAGCAGCCAAGTTGCAGGCAATCAGCCCCAGCATTTT,CASSQVAGNQPQHF
14,TRBJ2-2,TRBV2,.,.,TGTGCCAGCTACGAGGGAGCCAACACCGGGGAGCTGTTTTTT,CASYEGANTGELFF
15,TRBJ2-7,TRBV14,.,TRBD2,TGTGCCAGCAGCCAGGGACTAGTGGGCCTCTACGAGCAGTACTTC,CASSQGLVGLYEQYF
17,TRBJ1-6,TRBV28,.,.,TGTGCCAGCAGTTGGGGGGGAGGGGGAAGAAATAATTCACCCCTCCACTTT,CASSWGGGGRNNSPLHF
13,TRBJ1-3,TRBV9,.,.,TGTGCCAGCAGCGTAGACGAGGGAAACACCATATATTTT,CASSVDEGNTIYF
14,TRBJ2-7,TRBV19,.,.,TGTGCCAGTAGTGCGGGGGCCGACTCCTACGAGCAGTACTTC,CASSAGADSYEQYF
15,TRBJ1-6,TRBV9,.,TRBD1,TGTGCCAGCAGCGTAGCCGAGACAGGGAATTCACCCCTCCACTTT,CASSVAETGNSPLHF
14,TRBJ2-5,TRBV5-5,once,.,TGTGCCAGCAGCTTGCCCCAGCAGCAAGAGACCCAGTACTTC,CASSLPQQQETQYF
15,TRBJ2-3,TRBV2,.,.,TGTGCCAGCAGTGAGGTACGGGAGAGCACAGATACGCAGTATTTT,CASSEVRESTDTQYF
15,TRBJ2-1,TRBV6-5,.,TRBD1,TGTGCCAGCAGTTACGGGGACAGCTCCTACAATGAGCAGTTCTTC,CASSYGDSSYNEQFF